Following are 9 T cell receptor beta chains from one sample sequenced in a study of long-term antiretroviral therapy in people with HIV. With survey level as its setting, the immunoSEQ assay was v3.0. Clones were read by immunoSEQ multiplex PCR, and TCRdb kept only the in-frame ones, dropping some. The sample comprises tens of thousands of clones, around 83% of which are singletons, and 4% to 6% rests with the top ten. The source material was unsorted PBMCs, sampled more than 2.6 years after starting antiretroviral therapy. The receptor set was obtained from a man aged 35 to 55 with HIV.

V is TRBV9 and J is TRBJ1-3; TRBD1 agrees at 9 bases. Germline V gives CDR1 SGDLS, CDR2 YYNGEE. This CDR3 is 19 amino acids long. The V and J ends lost 5 bases and 0 bases, in that order; junction bases with no gene match: 15. Here the CDR3 DNA reads TGTGCCAGCAGTAAGGGAGTGAGGGTGGGACAGGGCTCTGGAAACACCATATATTTT. It codes for CASSKGVRVGQGSGNTIYF.

This clone has only one observation. The chain couples TRBV19 to TRBJ2-1; perhaps TRBD2 as D (5 bases). This CDR3 is 13 amino acids long. Trimming removed 2 bases at V and 4 bases at J, with 6 bases between. Germline V lookup: CDR1 LNHDA, CDR2 SQIVND (reference sequence). CDR3 nucleotide sequence: TGTGCCAGTAGTATAAGAGGGTACAATGAGCAGTTCTTC. It yields the protein CASSIRGYNEQFF. The variable domain in full, with the rest retrieved from reference TRBV19 and TRBJ2-1, is DGGITQSPKYLFRKEGQNVTLSCEQNLNHDAMYWYRQDPGQGLRLIYYSQIVNDFQKGDIAEGYSVSREKKESFPLTVTSAQKNPTAFYLCASSIRGYNEQFFGPGTRLTVL.

The chain has TRBV4-3 and TRBJ1-2; D ambiguous. The CDR3 loop spans 16 amino acids. CDR1 LGHNA and CDR2 YSLEER come from the germline V gene. V was clipped by 0 bases and J by 0 bases, with 11 bases between them. The CDR3 sequence: CASSQEGGIANYGYTF. CDR3 DNA sequence: TGCGCCAGCAGCCAAGAGGGCGGGATAGCTAACTATGGCTACACCTTC.

J is TRBJ2-7 and V is TRBV5-1; 9 bases map to TRBD1. Germline V gene lookup returns CDR1 SGHRS and CDR2 YFSETQ. The CDR3 length is 17 residues. Trimming took 0 bases from V and 2 from J; bases not matched to a gene: 9. CDR3 sequence reads: CASSLEGTGLTPYEQYF. As DNA, the CDR3 is TGCGCCAGCAGCTTGGAAGGGACAGGGCTTACCCCCTACGAGCAGTACTTC.

This clone was counted a single time. This chain joins TRBV7-3 and TRBJ2-3, with a tentative D call TRBD2 (6 bases). This CDR3 is 16 amino acids long. Germline values: CDR1 SGHTA, CDR2 FQGTGA. The V end was cut by 4 bases, the J end by 2 bases, with 16 bases between. CDR3 amino acids: CASSSGESGITDTQYF. In DNA, the CDR3 is TGTGCCAGCAGCTCGGGAGAGAGCGGTATCACAGATACGCAGTATTTT.

The V and J genes are TRBV15 and TRBJ2-5, with 9 nucleotides matching TRBD1. The germline gives CDR1 LNHNV, CDR2 YYDKDF (reference sequence). V lost 1 base to trimming and J lost 1 base; unmatched junction nucleotides: 4. The CDR3 contains 16 residues. The CDR3 loop is CATSRGDRVSQETQYF. As DNA, the CDR3 is TGTGCCACCAGCAGAGGGGACAGGGTCTCCCAAGAGACCCAGTACTTC.

CDR3 DNA: TGTGCCATCAGTGGCGAGGGCCCCGGGAATTCACCCCTCCACTTT. It codes for CAISGEGPGNSPLHF. The gene calls are TRBV10-3 and TRBJ1-6; D remains ambiguous. V was clipped by 4 bases and J by 7 bases, with 14 bases between them. Germline V lookup: CDR1 ENHRY, CDR2 SYGVKD. This CDR3 is built from 15 residues.

J is TRBJ2-3 and V is TRBV7-9; 9 bases line up with TRBD1. The junction had 16 bases not matched to a gene; V was cut back by 6 bases and J by 3 bases. From germline, CDR1 is SEHNR and CDR2 FQNEAQ (reference sequence). This CDR3 has 18 amino acids. CDR3 in amino acids: CASRSSSNRGRGTDTQYF. CDR3 sequence (DNA): TGTGCCAGCAGGTCCTCCTCCAACAGGGGGCGGGGGACAGATACGCAGTATTTT.

The rearrangement joins TRBV6-6 to TRBJ2-7; D ambiguous. The CDR3 loop spans 15 amino acids. Trimming took off 2 bases at V and 2 bases at J, with 13 bases between the two ends. Germline assignment: CDR1 MNHNY and CDR2 SVGAGI (reference sequence). CDR3 coding DNA: TGTGCCAGCAGTTACCTTAACTCGGACCCCTACGAGCAGTACTTC. Amino acids: CASSYLNSDPYEQYF.